This T cell receptor (beta chain) appears in the sequencing data of a study of patients and donors after allogeneic stem cell transplantation. TCRdb reprocessed the RT-PCR reads via MiXCR and lists one record per CDR3 protein. The sample consists of about 90,000 distinct CDR3 sequences, under 50% of them appearing once. V lost 7 bases, J lost 4 bases, and 13 bases lay in between. In germline, CDR1 is SQVTM, CDR2 ANQGSEA. This CDR3 is built from 12 residues. Sequenced material: blood, either unsorted or a sorted T cell fraction (not recorded which). The clonotype was recovered from a human donor who was either an allogeneic HSCT recipient or a stem cell or donor lymphocyte infusion donor (not recorded which). It is not recorded whose cells these are; they may come from a transplant donor. J is TRBJ1-2 and V is TRBV29-1; D might be TRBD1 (5 bases). CDR3 in DNA: TGCAGCGCCCATCCCGGGACCTATGGCTACACCTTC. It is translated as CSAHPGTYGYTF. The entire variable domain, with the rest obtained from reference TRBV29-1 and TRBJ1-2, is as follows: SAVISQKPSRDICQRGTSLTIQCQVDSQVTMMFWYRQQPGQSLTLIATANQGSEATYESGFVIDKFPISRPNLTFSTLTVSNMSPEDSSIYLCSAHPGTYGYTFGSGTRLTVV.